This T cell receptor beta chain was found in a study of T-cell memory formation after mild COVID-19. TCRdb ran MiXCR on the 5' RACE reads and lists one entry per CDR3 protein. The sample records roughly 610,000 distinct CDR3 sequences, approximately 15% being singletons. The CDR3 runs to 13 residues. Trimming took off 4 bases at V and 1 base at J, with 8 bases between the two ends. Per germline, CDR1 SGHDT and CDR2 YYEEEE. In this sample, this clonotype turned up many times. The sequencing input was PBMCs or a T cell subset sorted from them (not recorded which). The chain combines TRBV5-6 with TRBJ1-1; D is undetermined. This TCR was sampled from an adult woman who had mild COVID-19 (a few samples of this study predate the infection). Cell type and time point are not known. CDR3 sequence reads: CASSRAKNTEAFF. The CDR3 coding sequence is TGTGCCAGCAGCCGCGCTAAGAACACTGAAGCTTTCTTT.